The clone carrying this T cell receptor (beta chain) was detected ten times or more. Its target is unknown. This CDR3 is built from 12 residues. Germline values: CDR1 DFQATT, CDR2 SNEGSKA (reference sequence). V gave up 0 bases and J gave up 11 bases, with 13 bases separating them. The entry originates in a study of T cell repertoires in cytomegalovirus infection. Across the whole study: Evidence of both CMV infection and a matching HLA type came from public TCR beta signatures. Study outcomes and limitations: CMV-specific TCR beta clonotypes restricted by HLA-C were the ones dominating the ex vivo response. Public TCR beta family frequency separated CMV-and-HLA carriers, including in an independent cohort.

TCRdb passed the reads through MiXCR, listing each CDR3 protein once. The sample carries around 210,000 distinct CDR3 sequences, 5% to 8.5% recorded once. Input material: PBMCs. This receptor was obtained from a human donor in good health (CMV status not recorded). Some clones in this sample may be carry-over from other donors' samples. The rearrangement links TRBV20-1 to TRBJ1-1; D is ambiguous. DNA for the CDR3: TGCAGTGCTAGAGAGCGCGGTCTCTCGGCTTTCTTT. This sequence encodes CSARERGLSAFF.